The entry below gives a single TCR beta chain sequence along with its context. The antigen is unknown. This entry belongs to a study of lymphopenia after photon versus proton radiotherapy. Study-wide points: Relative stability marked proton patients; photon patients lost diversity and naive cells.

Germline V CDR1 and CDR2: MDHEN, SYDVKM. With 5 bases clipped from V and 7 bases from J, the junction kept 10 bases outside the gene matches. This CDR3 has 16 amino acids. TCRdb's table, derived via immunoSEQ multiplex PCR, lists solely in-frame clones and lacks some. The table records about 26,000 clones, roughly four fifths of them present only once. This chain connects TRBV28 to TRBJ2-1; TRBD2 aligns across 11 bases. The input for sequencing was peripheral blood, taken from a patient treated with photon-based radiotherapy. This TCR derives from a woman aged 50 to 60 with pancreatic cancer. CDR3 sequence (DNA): TGTGCCAGCAGTCCCGTTAGCGGGAGGGCCGGAAATGAGCAGTTCTTC. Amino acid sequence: CASSPVSGRAGNEQFF.